The sequence of this TCR beta chain was determined in a study of blood T cell repertoires in COVID-19. Study at large: Collection of acute and convalescent COVID-19 samples took place in the United States, Italy and Spain.

At least ten counts were recorded for this clone. Authors' analysis steps: Reference gene primer amplification in the assay estimated nucleated cell counts. Assay used: immunoSEQ multiplex PCR; TCRdb lists only in-frame clones, some missing. The V and J calls and clone size come from that table; D and trimming were worked out from the DNA. In the table there are about 230,000 clones, roughly 83% of which are singletons. Germline V CDR1 and CDR2: SGHRS, YFSETQ. CDR3 size: 14 residues. Trimming at V came to 3 bases and at J to 1 base, leaving 4 bases not matched to a gene. The specimen was peripheral blood. This receptor was taken from a woman between 45 and 60 years old with acute or convalescent COVID-19. The chain recombines TRBV5-1 with TRBJ2-7; TRBD1 aligns across 7 bases. Written as DNA, the CDR3 is TGCGCCAGCAGCTATACAGGGGCATCCTACGAGCAGTACTTC. This encodes CASSYTGASYEQYF. Filled out from reference TRBV5-1 and TRBJ2-7, the complete variable domain reads KAGVTQTPRYLIKTRGQQVTLSCSPISGHRSVSWYQQTPGQGLQFLFEYFSETQRNKGNFPGRFSGRQFSNSRSEMNVSTLELGDSALYLCASSYTGASYEQYFGPGTRLTVT.